The 8 T cell receptor beta chains reported below all come from one sample, sequenced in a study of CD8+CD57+ T cells in acquired aplastic anemia. The study profiled TCR beta VDJ and CDR3 using genomic DNA as template. From the reads, TCRdb called clonotypes with MiXCR, one entry per CDR3 protein. The sample records 100,000 to 120,000 distinct CDR3 sequences, around 53% being singletons. Source material: sorted CD4+, CD8+, or CD8+CD57+ T cells (not recorded which) from PBMCs. The receptors were gathered from a human donor in good health, serving as a control.

This clonotype was recorded many times. The CDR3: CASSVEGPEQFF. DNA of the CDR3: TGTGCCAGCAGCGTAGAGGGGCCTGAGCAGTTCTTC. V is TRBV9 and J is TRBJ2-1; maybe TRBD1 (5 bases). Germline loops: CDR1 SGDLS, CDR2 YYNGEE. The CDR3 is 12 residues long. V dropped 0 bases and J dropped 9 bases, with 7 bases sitting between them. Full variable domain (rest looked up from reference TRBV9 and TRBJ2-1): DSGVTQTPKHLITATGQRVTLRCSPRSGDLSVYWYQQSLDQGLQFLIQYYNGEERAKGNILERFSAQQFPDLHSELNLSSLELGDSALYFCASSVEGPEQFFGPGTRLTVL.

In its sample, this clonotype was seen many times. This chain uses TRBV7-3 with TRBJ2-5; the match to TRBD1 covers 7 bases. The trim removed 2 bases at V and 5 bases at J, leaving 8 bases unmatched. Germline V gene data show CDR1 as SGHTA and CDR2 as FQGTGA. This CDR3 is built from 15 residues. CDR3 sequence reads: CASSLRQGVTETQYF. The CDR3 nucleotides read TGTGCCAGCAGCTTACGACAGGGAGTGACCGAGACCCAGTACTTC. Together with reference TRBV7-3 and TRBJ2-5, the CDR3 gives the full variable domain: GAGVSQTPSNKVTEKGKYVELRCDPISGHTALYWYRQSLGQGPEFLIYFQGTGAADDSGLPNDRFFAVRPEGSVSTLKIQRTERGDSAVYLCASSLRQGVTETQYFGPGTRLLVL.

J is TRBJ1-3 and V is TRBV7-9; a weak D match, TRBD1 (6 bases). The CDR3 totals 15 residues. Per the germline V gene, CDR1 is SEHNR and CDR2 is FQNEAQ (reference sequence). Trimming took off 5 bases at V and 4 bases at J, with 15 bases between the two ends. The chain's CDR3 is CASSPEGGRGNTIYF. The DNA for the CDR3 is TGTGCCAGCAGCCCCGAAGGGGGGCGGGGAAACACCATATATTTT. The full variable domain, in which reference TRBV7-9 and TRBJ1-3 provide the parts outside the CDR3, is DTGVSQNPRHKITKRGQNVTFRCDPISEHNRLYWYRQTLGQGPEFLTYFQNEAQLEKSRLLSDRFSAERPKGSFSTLEIQRTEQGDSAMYLCASSPEGGRGNTIYFGEGSWLTVV.

This clonotype was seen at least ten times. The chain links TRBV13 to TRBJ1-1; D is uncertain. V lost 1 base and J lost 1, with 7 bases in between. Looked up from germline, CDR1 is PRHDT and CDR2 is FYEKMQ (reference sequence). The CDR3 runs 14 residues. The CDR3 loop is CASSLAMENTEAFF. CDR3 sequence (DNA): TGTGCCAGCAGCTTAGCAATGGAGAACACTGAAGCTTTCTTT.

A remark on this clonotype: One end of the junction does not line up with germline, which may come from a read error. The genes are TRBV6-2 or TRBV6-3 and TRBJ1-4; TRBD1 matches at 7 bases. Germline CDR1 reads MNHEY; CDR2 reads SVGEGT. The CDR3 is 15 amino acids. CDR3 nucleotide sequence: TGTGCCAGCAGGTGGACAGGAGTCAATAATGGAAAACTGTTTTTT. Protein sequence: CASRWTGVNNGKLFF.

This clonotype was recorded many times. This rearrangement joins TRBV5-6 to TRBJ1-2, with 7 positions matching TRBD1. Germline V CDR1 and CDR2: SGHDT, YYEEEE. The CDR3 runs to 12 residues. Trimming took 6 bases from V and 7 from J; bases not matched to a gene: 6. The CDR3 DNA follows: TGTGCCAGCAAAACAGGGGACTTTGGCTACACCTTC. Protein: CASKTGDFGYTF.

This clonotype appeared many times. The chain recombines TRBV4-1 with TRBJ2-7; no clear D gene. The length of the CDR3 is 14 residues. The V and J ends lost 1 base and 0 bases respectively, with 7 bases between them. Germline CDR1 MGHRA, CDR2 YSYEKL. The CDR3: CASSQVTSSYEQYF. In DNA, the CDR3 is TGCGCCAGCAGCCAAGTCACCAGCTCCTACGAGCAGTACTTC.

The V and J genes are TRBV9 and TRBJ2-3, with 9 bases identical to TRBD2. The V and J ends lost 4 bases and 5 bases, in that order; junction bases with no gene match: 5. CDR3 length equals 14 residues. The germline V gene encodes CDR1 SGDLS and CDR2 YYNGEE. The CDR3, as DNA: TGTGCCAGCAGCTCGGGACTAGCTGTAGATACGCAGTATTTT. Translation: CASSSGLAVDTQYF.